This T cell receptor (beta chain) stems from a study of blood T cell repertoires in COVID-19. Overall study context: Sample material is recorded as cDNA or gDNA derived from T cells, B-cell-depleted T cells, or PBMCs.

Cohorts were assigned according to the clinical history that participants reported. Donors in Cohort 3 counted as recovered after two negative PCRs, clearance, or symptom resolution. Per the authors' pipeline: Reference gene primer amplification in the assay estimated nucleated cell counts. Assay: immunoSEQ multiplex PCR; the TCRdb copy retains only in-frame clones and omits some. D and trimming were read from the DNA, whereas the V and J calls and clone size are those reported in that table. The table lists under 300,000 clones, 70% to 85% of them singletons, with about 15% in the top ten. The CDR3 has 15 residues. Germline CDR1 is LNHDA and CDR2 is SQIVND (reference sequence). Trimming left V 10 bases short and J 6 bases short, with 24 bases between.

Sequences were obtained from PBMCs or T cells enriched from blood (not recorded which). This TCR was sampled from a man in his forties who had recovered from COVID-19. The rearrangement links TRBV19 to TRBJ1-1; TRBD1 might be the D (6 bases). The CDR3 spells CAISSPGQSKPEAFF. The CDR3 nucleotides read TGTGCCATCTCGTCCCCCGGACAGAGTAAGCCTGAAGCTTTCTTT.